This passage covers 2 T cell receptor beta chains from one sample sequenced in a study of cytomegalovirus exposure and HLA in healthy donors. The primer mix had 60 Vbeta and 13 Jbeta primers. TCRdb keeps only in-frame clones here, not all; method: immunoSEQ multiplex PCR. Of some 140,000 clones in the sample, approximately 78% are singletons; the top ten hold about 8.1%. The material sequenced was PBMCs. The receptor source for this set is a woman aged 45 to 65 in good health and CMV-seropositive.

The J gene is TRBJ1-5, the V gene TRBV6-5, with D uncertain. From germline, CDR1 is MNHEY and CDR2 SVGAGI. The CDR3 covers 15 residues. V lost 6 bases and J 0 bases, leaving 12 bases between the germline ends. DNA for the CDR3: TGTGCCAGCAGCTCCGGACTGTATAGCAATCAGCCCCAGCATTTT. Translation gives CASSSGLYSNQPQHF.

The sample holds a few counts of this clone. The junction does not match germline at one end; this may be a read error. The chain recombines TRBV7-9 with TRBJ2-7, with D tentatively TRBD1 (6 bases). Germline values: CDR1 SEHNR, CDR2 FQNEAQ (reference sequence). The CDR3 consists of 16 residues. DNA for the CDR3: TGTTCCAGCAGCTTAGCGCCGGGACATTCTGGTTACGAGCAGTACTTC. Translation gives CSSSLAPGHSGYEQYF.